A single sample gave rise to the 3 T cell receptor beta chains below, sequenced in a study of identifying expanded T cells in peripheral blood. Some clones are missing from TCRdb's copy, which holds only in-frame ones; the method was immunoSEQ multiplex PCR. The table shows some 130,000 clones, with about 86% occurring only once. The sequenced material came from blood. These receptors were collected from a person between 18 and 69 years old in good health.

This sequence joins TRBV2 and TRBJ1-2; D gene uncertain. This CDR3 is built from 15 residues. Trimming removed 3 bases from V and 5 bases from J, with 16 bases in between. Germline V gene data show CDR1 as SNHLY and CDR2 as FYNNEI. CDR3 DNA sequence: TGTGCCAGCAGTGAGGGAAGTGGGCCCTTTTATGGCTACACCTTC. Amino acids: CASSEGSGPFYGYTF.

A few counts support this clone. This chain connects TRBV7-9 to TRBJ2-4; D may be TRBD1 or TRBD2 (5 bases each). Germline assignment: CDR1 SEHNR and CDR2 FQNEAQ (reference sequence). V was shortened by 5 bases and J by 0 bases, with 11 bases between the two germline ends. The CDR3 loop spans 15 amino acids. CDR3 region: CASSEGPVAKNIQYF. In DNA, the CDR3 is TGTGCCAGCAGCGAGGGACCAGTAGCCAAAAACATTCAGTACTTC.

The chain employs TRBV7-3 and TRBJ2-2; 7 bases agree with TRBD1. Germline lookup yields CDR1 SGHTA and CDR2 FQGTGA. The CDR3 is 16 residues long. The ends lost 5 bases at V and 1 base at J; junction bases unmatched: 7. This chain's CDR3 is CASSARQGQNTGELFF. The CDR3 coding sequence is TGTGCCAGCAGCGCCAGACAGGGCCAGAACACCGGGGAGCTGTTTTTT.